This T cell receptor beta chain was sequenced during a study of T cells in Graves' hyperthyroidism and ophthalmopathy. As concerns this clonotype: Its antigen is unknown.

RNA transcripts gave rise to amplified TCR beta CDR3 regions. First-round RT-PCR with HTBI primers amplified the TCR CDR3 region. Each CDR3 protein is one row after TCRdb ran MiXCR on the multiplex PCR reads. The table lists about 700,000 distinct CDR3 sequences, around 15% of them singletons. An absence of ophthalmopathy progression within 18 months meant stable Graves' hyperthyroidism. Uncontrolled infections, other autoimmune diseases, pregnancy or lactation led to exclusion of patients. Whole-study results and caveats: Onset of ophthalmopathy came a median 6.5 months after the model predicted it. The blood repertoire included most of the expanded thyroid clonotypes above 0.001.

CDR3 size: 14 residues. The V gene end was trimmed by 5 bases and the J gene end by 6 bases; junction bases not matched to a gene: 3. Germline V lookup: CDR1 DFQATT, CDR2 SNEGSKA (reference sequence). The gene calls are TRBV20-1 and TRBJ2-3, with 15 bases that match TRBD2. This sequence originates from a woman between 18 and 29 years old with Graves' hyperthyroidism. Sequencing input: blood. The CDR3 bases are TGCAGTGCTGGGACTAGCGGGAGGCTTGATACGCAGTATTTT. Amino acids: CSAGTSGRLDTQYF.